This T cell receptor (beta chain) emerged from a study of molecular identifiers for immune sequencing clone quantification. As for this clonotype: A clone one base away is much larger, so this may be a read error.

TCRdb processed the PCR reads anew with MiXCR; each CDR3 protein has one entry. The sample yields about half a million distinct CDR3 sequences, around a fifth seen once. Per germline, CDR1 LNHDA and CDR2 SQIVND (reference sequence). The CDR3 runs 15 residues. V was shortened by 3 bases and J by 3 bases, with 15 bases between the two germline ends. Sample: naive CD8+ T cells from blood, with Jurkat cell RNA spiked in. This sample's subset: FACS-sorted CD8+CD4-CCR7+CD45RA+ naive T cells. This clonotype originated in a human donor in good health. Some libraries in this study had Jurkat cell RNA spiked in. This rearrangement joins TRBV19 to TRBJ2-7; D remains unclear. The CDR3 reads CASSIGHQENYEQYF. DNA for the CDR3: TGTGCCAGTAGTATTGGGCACCAGGAGAACTACGAGCAGTACTTC.